This T cell receptor beta chain was found in a study of shared clonotypes between healthy human individuals. A single count supports this clone. This CDR3 region has 19 residues. Germline V gene sequence: CDR1 MNHEY, CDR2 SMNVEV (reference sequence). The junction had 19 bases not matched to a gene; V was cut back by 5 bases and J by 2 bases. Only in-frame clones appear in the TCRdb table, and some are missing; sequencing was by immunoSEQ multiplex PCR. Counted here are approximately 1.9 million clones, just over 90% occurring once; the ten biggest clones make up approximately 1.6%. CD45RO-negative, CCR7-selected cells formed the naive CD8 fraction, which excluded terminally differentiated effector memory CD45RA+ cells.

The receptor was isolated from a man younger than 35 in good health. Some clones in this sample may be carry-over from other donors' samples. Sequencing was done on a sample of naive CD8+ T cells from PBMCs. The chain joins TRBV27 to TRBJ2-5; 8 bases align to TRBD1. CDR3 sequence: CASSPLSLSLQGGQETQYF. CDR3 nucleotides: TGTGCCAGCAGTCCCCTCTCCCTTTCCTTACAGGGGGGACAAGAGACCCAGTACTTC.